The present T cell receptor beta chain was sequenced within a study of T cell repertoires in cytomegalovirus infection. About the study: In public TCR beta signatures, there were indications of both CMV infection and matching HLA type. Study-wide findings and caveats: Ex vivo, HLA-C-restricted CMV-specific TCR beta clonotypes prevailed over the rest of the response. The cumulative frequency of public TCR beta families identified carriers of CMV plus the relevant HLA.

The CDR3 loop spans 15 amino acids. CDR1 and CDR2 from the germline V gene are SGHVS and FNYEAQ. This clonotype was picked up a small number of times. No antigen is known for it. The junction differs from germline at one of its ends, possibly a read error. Using its own MiXCR run on the reads, TCRdb lists one record per CDR3 protein. Of about 180,000 distinct CDR3 sequences in the sample, approximately 17% were seen once. The chain employs TRBV7-6 and TRBJ1-3; 7 bases agree with TRBD1. Sequencing input: CD8+ T cells from PBMCs. The sequence came from a human donor in good health (CMV status not recorded). Some clones in this sample may be carry-over from other donors' samples. In nucleotides, the CDR3 is TGTGCCAGCCAACAGGGGATGGGCTCTGGAAACATCATATATTTT. The encoded protein is CASQQGMGSGNIIYF.